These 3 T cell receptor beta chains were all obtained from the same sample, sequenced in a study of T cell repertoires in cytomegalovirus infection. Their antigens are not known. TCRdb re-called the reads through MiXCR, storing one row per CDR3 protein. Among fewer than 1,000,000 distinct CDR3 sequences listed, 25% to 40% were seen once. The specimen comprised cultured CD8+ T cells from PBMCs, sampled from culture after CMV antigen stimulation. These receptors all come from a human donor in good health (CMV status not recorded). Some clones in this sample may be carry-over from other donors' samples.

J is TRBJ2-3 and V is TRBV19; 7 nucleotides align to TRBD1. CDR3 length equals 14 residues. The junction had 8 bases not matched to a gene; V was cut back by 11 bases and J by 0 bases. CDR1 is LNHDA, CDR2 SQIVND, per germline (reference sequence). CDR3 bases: TGTGCCGCAAACGACAGGGCGAGCACAGATACGCAGTATTTT. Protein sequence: CAANDRASTDTQYF.

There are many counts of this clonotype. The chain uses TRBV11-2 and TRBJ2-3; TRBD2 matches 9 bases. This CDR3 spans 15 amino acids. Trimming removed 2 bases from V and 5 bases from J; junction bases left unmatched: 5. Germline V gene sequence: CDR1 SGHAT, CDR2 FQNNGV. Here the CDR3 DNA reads TGTGCCAGCAGCTTACCTAGCGGGGCTCTAGATACGCAGTATTTT. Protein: CASSLPSGALDTQYF.

The CDR3 nucleotides are TGTGCCAGCAGTTTATCCCCGACTAGCGGGGCAGTGGATGAGCAGTTCTTC. It yields the protein CASSLSPTSGAVDEQFF. The V call is TRBV27, the J call TRBJ2-1; 11 nucleotides align to TRBD2. The CDR3 extends over 17 amino acids. V lost 0 bases to trimming and J lost 8 bases; unmatched junction nucleotides: 9. CDR1 MNHEY and CDR2 SMNVEV come from the germline V gene (reference sequence).